This entry is about one T cell receptor (beta chain). With 6 bases clipped from V and 2 bases from J, the junction kept 12 bases outside the gene matches. The germline CDR1 and CDR2 sequences are MDHEN and SYDVKM. CDR3 size: 16 residues. Authors' data handling: For nucleated cells, counts were estimated from reference gene primer amplification. Profiled with immunoSEQ multiplex PCR; TCRdb holds only in-frame clones, not every one. The V and J calls and the clone size are those of that table, but D and trimming were determined from the DNA. The repertoire holds just under 95,000 clones, with about 80% as singletons. The sample comes from a study of blood T cell repertoires in COVID-19. Across the study: The United States, Italy and Spain were the sources of the acute and convalescent COVID-19 samples. Sample material is recorded as cDNA or gDNA derived from T cells, B-cell-depleted T cells, or PBMCs.

The sequenced material came from peripheral blood. The source of this sequence is a human donor in a cohort sampled during active COVID-19. This chain links TRBV28 with TRBJ2-7; 8 nucleotides match TRBD1. The DNA of the CDR3 is TGTGCCAGCAGCACCGGAGACAGGGGAGTCCCCTACGAGCAGTACTTC. Translated: CASSTGDRGVPYEQYF.